This T cell receptor (beta chain) originates from a study of glioma-infiltrating T cells. Study information: Glioblastomas were WHO grade IV, sampled at first diagnosis; low-grade were grade II. Study conclusions and caveats: Gliomas, especially low-grade, showed above-expected tissue-blood divergence; non-neoplastic patients showed below.

The J segment lost 2 bases and the V segment lost 0 bases, leaving 11 bases of the junction unmatched. CDR1 and CDR2 (germline): LGHNA, YSLEER. CDR3 length equals 19 residues. TCR alpha and beta CDR3 regions were amplified from RNA using iRepertoire nested multiplex PCR. TCRdb re-derived calls from the multiplex PCR reads in MiXCR, one entry per CDR3 protein. Among 300,000 to 450,000 distinct CDR3 sequences, about two fifths were seen once, and the ten largest hold more than 10%. This clonotype was counted between two and nine times. The target antigen is unknown. The chain couples TRBV4-3 to TRBJ2-3; 10 nucleotides line up with TRBD2. Sequenced input: glioma tissue, nonneoplastic brain tissue, or PBMCs (not recorded which). This TCR was sampled from a human donor with low-grade glioma or glioblastoma, undergoing nonglioma brain surgery, or in good health (not recorded which). The CDR3 coding sequence is TGCGCCAGCAGCCAAGAGGGGGAAAGCGGGAGGGCCTCCACAGATACGCAGTATTTT. This gives the protein CASSQEGESGRASTDTQYF.